This entry lists 4 T cell receptor beta chains sequenced from one sample in a study. In TCRdb, the 5' RACE reads were re-called with MiXCR into one record per CDR3 protein. The repertoire holds 40,000 to 65,000 distinct CDR3 sequences, with approximately 25% as singletons. Sequenced sample: tumor-infiltrating naive CD4+ T cells sorted from the breast tumor. Noted subset: naive CD4+ T cells, CD4+CD45RA+CD25-. The receptors stem from a female donor with breast cancer.

The chain uses TRBV25-1 and TRBJ2-5, with D possibly TRBD1 on 5 matching bases. With 3 bases removed from V and 4 bases from J, the gap between germline ends came to 12 bases. This CDR3 region has 14 residues. Germline V gene data show CDR1 as MGHDK and CDR2 as SYGVNS. CDR3 sequence reads: CASSDLKGLETQYF. The DNA for the CDR3 is TGTGCCAGCAGTGATTTGAAGGGGCTAGAGACCCAGTACTTC.

This clonotype was observed a few times. The chain uses TRBV6-6 and TRBJ2-5, with 8 bases matching TRBD2. The CDR3 is made up of 17 amino acids. Germline CDR1 and CDR2: MNHNY and SVGAGI (reference sequence). V lost 5 bases, J lost 2 bases, and 13 bases stayed unmatched. CDR3 loop: CASSPRGQRGPQETQYF. The CDR3 nucleotides read TGTGCCAGCAGTCCGCGGGGTCAGCGGGGGCCTCAAGAGACCCAGTACTTC.

The chain joins TRBV27 to TRBJ1-3, with no clear D. Trimming shortened V by 5 bases and J by 0 bases, and 11 bases separated the two germline ends. CDR1 and CDR2 from the germline V gene are MNHEY and SMNVEV (reference sequence). CDR3 length: 15 residues. DNA for the CDR3: TGTGCCAGCAGTCCCCGTTCGGGCTCTGGAAACACCATATATTTT. It translates to CASSPRSGSGNTIYF.

Points on this clonotype: A read error may account for a junction end that differs from germline. The chain is built from TRBV10-1 and TRBJ1-1; D is perhaps TRBD1 (5 bases). Germline V gene lookup returns CDR1 WNHNN and CDR2 SYGVQD (reference sequence). The CDR3 is made up of 13 amino acids. The CDR3 protein is CASNESKRGEAFF. For the CDR3, the DNA is TGCGCCAGCAATGAGTCGAAGAGGGGTGAAGCTTTCTTT.